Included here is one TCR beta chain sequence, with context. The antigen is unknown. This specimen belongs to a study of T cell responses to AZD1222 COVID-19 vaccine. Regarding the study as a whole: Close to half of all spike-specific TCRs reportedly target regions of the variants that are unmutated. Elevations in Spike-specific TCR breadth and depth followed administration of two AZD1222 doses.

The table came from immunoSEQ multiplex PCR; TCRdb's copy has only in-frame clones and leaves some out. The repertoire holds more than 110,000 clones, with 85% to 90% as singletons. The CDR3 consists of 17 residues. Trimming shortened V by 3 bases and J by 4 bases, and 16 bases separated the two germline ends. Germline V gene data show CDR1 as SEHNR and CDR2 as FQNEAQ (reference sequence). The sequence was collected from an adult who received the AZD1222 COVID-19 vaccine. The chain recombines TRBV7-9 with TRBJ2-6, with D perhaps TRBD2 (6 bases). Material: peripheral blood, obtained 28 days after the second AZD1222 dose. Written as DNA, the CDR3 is TGTGCCAGCAGCTTTGGGGACTCACGCCCGGGGGCCAACGTCCTGACTTTC. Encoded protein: CASSFGDSRPGANVLTF.